This T cell receptor beta chain was recovered during a study of T cell repertoires in cytomegalovirus infection. Broader study findings: The ex vivo response was dominated by HLA-C-restricted CMV-specific TCR beta clonotypes. CMV carriers with the relevant HLA were identified by cumulative public TCR beta family frequency.

TCRdb passed the reads through MiXCR, listing each CDR3 protein once. The sample consists of roughly 230,000 distinct CDR3 sequences, 22% of them appearing once. The length of the CDR3 is 14 residues. V lost 0 bases and J 6 bases, leaving 13 bases between the germline ends. Per the germline V gene, CDR1 is SGHKS and CDR2 is YYEKEE (reference sequence). This clonotype appeared a few times. Its target is unknown. The sequenced material came from CD8+ T cells from PBMCs. The chain recombines TRBV5-5 with TRBJ2-7; perhaps TRBD2 as D (6 bases). The sequence derives from a human donor in good health (CMV status not recorded). Some clones in this sample may be carry-over from other donors' samples. As DNA, the CDR3 is TGTGCCAGCAGCTTGGAGAACGGGGGATCCGAGCAGTACTTC. As protein: CASSLENGGSEQYF.